Below are 9 T cell receptor beta chains sequenced from a single sample in a study of CD4 T cells in relation to SARS-CoV-2 and coronaviruses. TCRdb keeps only in-frame clones here, not all; method: immunoSEQ multiplex PCR. Here the sample spans roughly 26,000 clones, around 75% being singletons. Unexposed donor CD4+ T cells date from 2011-2018, before the COVID-19 pandemic. After about 10 days of culture, CD4+ T cells were isolated. These receptors have no known antigen. The sample taken for sequencing was CD4+ T cells from PBMCs, cultured in vitro. The receptors derive from a human donor in good health.

The chain joins TRBV2 to TRBJ1-1; D is ambiguous. This CDR3 region has 14 residues. The V gene's germline CDR1 is SNHLY and CDR2 FYNNEI. The V end lost 6 bases, the J end lost 10 bases, and 21 bases lay between the germline ends. In nucleotides, the CDR3 is TGTGCCAGCAGCCTTTACGTCGGGGAGATTGGAGCTTTCTTT. Translation: CASSLYVGEIGAFF.

This chain's CDR3 is CASSQEQGVDEQYF. The CDR3 region has the DNA TGTGCCAGCAGCCAGGAGCAGGGGGTCGACGAGCAGTACTTC. V and J are TRBV3-1 (or the pseudogene TRBV3-2) and TRBJ2-7, with TRBD1 matching over 7 bases. V dropped 3 bases and J dropped 5; count of bases not matched to a gene: 7. CDR1 and CDR2 from the germline V gene are LGHDT and YNNKEL (reference sequence). The CDR3 length is 14 residues.

The chain joins TRBV29-1 to TRBJ2-3; TRBD2 agrees at 9 bases. With 1 base clipped from V and 6 bases from J, the junction kept 2 bases outside the gene matches. The CDR3 has 13 residues. Germline CDR1 is SQVTM and CDR2 is ANQGSEA. Written as DNA, the CDR3 is TGCAGCGTTGAAGTAGCGGGAGATGATACGCAGTATTTT. The encoded protein is CSVEVAGDDTQYF.

The chain uses TRBV6-2 or TRBV6-3 and TRBJ2-1; TRBD2 aligns across 14 bases. The trim removed 6 bases at V and 6 bases at J, leaving 10 bases unmatched. The CDR3 has 17 residues. Germline V gene sequence: CDR1 MNHEY, CDR2 SVGEGT. CDR3 loop: CASSRMRGLAGVNEQFF. The CDR3 DNA reads as TGTGCCAGCAGCAGGATGAGGGGACTAGCGGGAGTCAATGAGCAGTTCTTC.

V is TRBV25-1 and J is TRBJ1-2, with D unresolved. Germline CDR1 MGHDK, CDR2 SYGVNS. CDR3 size: 15 residues. Trimming pared 4 bases from V and 4 bases from J, leaving 16 bases between. Here the CDR3 reads CASSAGSTVGYGYTF. The CDR3 DNA sequence: TGTGCCAGCAGTGCTGGGTCAACGGTTGGCTATGGCTACACCTTC.

The rearrangement uses TRBV6-5 and TRBJ1-4; D call uncertain. The CDR3 totals 13 residues. The V gene's germline CDR1 is MNHEY and CDR2 SVGAGI. Deletions cut 6 bases from V and 0 bases from J, with 5 bases between. The CDR3 nucleotides are TGTGCCAGCAGCGGCACAACTAATGAAAAACTGTTTTTT. Translated: CASSGTTNEKLFF.

This chain uses TRBV3-1 (or the pseudogene TRBV3-2) with TRBJ2-1; TRBD2 agrees at 10 bases. CDR3 length equals 16 residues. The junction had 12 bases not matched to a gene; V was cut back by 4 bases and J by 9 bases. Germline CDR1 is LGHDT and CDR2 is YNNKEL (reference sequence). CDR3 region: CASSPYSRTSGPEQFF. As DNA, the CDR3 is TGTGCCAGCAGCCCGTACTCTAGGACTAGCGGACCTGAGCAGTTCTTC.

In its sample, this clone was seen a few times. The chain is built from TRBV12-3 or TRBV12-4 and TRBJ1-1, with D perhaps TRBD1 (5 bases). CDR3 length: 13 amino acids. The V and J ends lost 6 bases and 7 bases respectively, with 15 bases between them. CDR3 protein: CASSLTTAGEAFF. The CDR3 nucleotides read TGTGCCAGCAGCTTAACGACAGCAGGTGAAGCTTTCTTT.

This chain connects TRBV27 to TRBJ2-7; tentatively, D is TRBD2 (6 bases). Germline V CDR1 and CDR2: MNHEY, SMNVEV (reference sequence). Deletions cut 4 bases from V and 4 bases from J, with 17 bases between. The CDR3 consists of 15 residues. CDR3 region: CASSSPAGPRYEQYF. The CDR3 DNA follows: TGTGCCAGCAGTTCCCCTGCGGGGCCCAGGTACGAGCAGTACTTC.